The TCR beta chain described here comes from a study of graft-versus-host responses after intestinal transplantation. About this clone itself: Its antigen remains unidentified.

TCRdb's copy holds only in-frame clones and misses some; the assay was immunoSEQ multiplex PCR. This table holds about 97,000 clones, around 92% found once. CDR3 length equals 15 residues. V shed 3 bases and J 3 bases; nucleotides not matched to a gene: 7. The V gene's germline CDR1 is PRHDT and CDR2 FYEKMQ (reference sequence). V usage is TRBV13 and J usage is TRBJ1-2; 7 bases agree with TRBD1. The sequence came from a human donor who was the organ donor for an intestinal transplant. The sample here was unstimulated CD8+ T cells sorted from spleen or lymph node cells, taken before transplant. For the CDR3, the DNA is TGTGCCAGCAGCTTCACAGGGGCCGGAGACTATGGCTACACCTTC. Amino acids: CASSFTGAGDYGYTF.